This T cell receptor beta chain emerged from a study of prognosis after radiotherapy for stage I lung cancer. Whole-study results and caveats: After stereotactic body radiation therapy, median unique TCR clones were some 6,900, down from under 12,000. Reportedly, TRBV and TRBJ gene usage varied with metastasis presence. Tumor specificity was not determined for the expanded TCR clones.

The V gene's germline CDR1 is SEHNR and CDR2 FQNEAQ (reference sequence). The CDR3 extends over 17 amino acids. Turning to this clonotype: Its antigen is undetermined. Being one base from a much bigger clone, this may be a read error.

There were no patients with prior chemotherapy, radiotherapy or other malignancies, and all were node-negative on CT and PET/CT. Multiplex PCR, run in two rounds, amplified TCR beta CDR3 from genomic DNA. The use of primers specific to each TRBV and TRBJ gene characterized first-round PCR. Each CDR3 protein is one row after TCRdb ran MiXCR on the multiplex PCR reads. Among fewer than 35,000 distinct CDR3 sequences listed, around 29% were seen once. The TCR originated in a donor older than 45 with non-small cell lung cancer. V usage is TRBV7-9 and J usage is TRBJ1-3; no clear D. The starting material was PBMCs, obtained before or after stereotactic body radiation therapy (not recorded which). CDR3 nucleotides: TGTGCCAGCAGCCCTAGGTCCCCCCGGGTCTCTGGATACACCATATATTTT. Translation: CASSPRSPRVSGYTIYF.